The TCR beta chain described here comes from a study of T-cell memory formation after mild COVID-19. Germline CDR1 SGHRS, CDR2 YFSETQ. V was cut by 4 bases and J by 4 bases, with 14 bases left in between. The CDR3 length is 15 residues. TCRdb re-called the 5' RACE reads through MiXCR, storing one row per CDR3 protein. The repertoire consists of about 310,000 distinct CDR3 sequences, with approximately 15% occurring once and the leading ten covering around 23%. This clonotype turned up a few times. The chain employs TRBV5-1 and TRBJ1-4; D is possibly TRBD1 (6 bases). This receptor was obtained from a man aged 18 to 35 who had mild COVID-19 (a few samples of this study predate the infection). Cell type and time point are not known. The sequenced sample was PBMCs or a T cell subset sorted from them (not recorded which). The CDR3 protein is CASSQDARGNEKLFF. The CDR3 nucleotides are TGCGCCAGCAGCCAGGACGCCAGGGGTAATGAAAAACTGTTTTTT.